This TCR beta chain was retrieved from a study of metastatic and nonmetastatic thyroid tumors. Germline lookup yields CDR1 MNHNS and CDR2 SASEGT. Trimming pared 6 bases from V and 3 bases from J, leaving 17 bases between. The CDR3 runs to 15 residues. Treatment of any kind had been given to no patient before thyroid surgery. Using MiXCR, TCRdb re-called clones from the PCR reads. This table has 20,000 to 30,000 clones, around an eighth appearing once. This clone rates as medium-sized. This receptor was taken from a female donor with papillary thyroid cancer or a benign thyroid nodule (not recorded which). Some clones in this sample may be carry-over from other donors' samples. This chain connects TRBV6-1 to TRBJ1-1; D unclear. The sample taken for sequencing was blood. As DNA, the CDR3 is TGTGCCAGCAGCCCCCGGAGGGCCCGGGACACTGAAGCTTTCTTT. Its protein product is CASSPRRARDTEAFF.